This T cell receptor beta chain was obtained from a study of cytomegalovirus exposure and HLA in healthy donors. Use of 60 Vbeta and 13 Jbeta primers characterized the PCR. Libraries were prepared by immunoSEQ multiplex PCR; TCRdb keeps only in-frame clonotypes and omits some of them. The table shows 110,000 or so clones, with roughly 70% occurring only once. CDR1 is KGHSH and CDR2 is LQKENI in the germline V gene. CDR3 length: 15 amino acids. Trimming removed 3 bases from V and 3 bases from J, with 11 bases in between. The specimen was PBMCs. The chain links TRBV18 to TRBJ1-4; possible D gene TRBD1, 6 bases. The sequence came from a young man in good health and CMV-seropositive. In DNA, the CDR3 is TGTGCCAGCTCACCCCAACAGGGACCTAATGAAAAACTGTTTTTT. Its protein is CASSPQQGPNEKLFF. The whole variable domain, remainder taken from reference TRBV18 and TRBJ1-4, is NAGVMQNPRHLVRRRGQEARLRCSPMKGHSHVYWYRQLPEEGLKFMVYLQKENIIDESGMPKERFSAEFPKEGPSILRIQQVVRGDSAAYFCASSPQQGPNEKLFFGSGTQLSVL.